Presented here are 30 T cell receptor beta chains from one specimen sequenced in a study of T cell changes during pregnancy in multiple sclerosis. Data came from immunoSEQ multiplex PCR; TCRdb stores just in-frame clones and leaves some out. The sample lists roughly 30,000 clones, roughly 88% occurring once. The material sequenced was CD4+ T cells from peripheral blood mononuclear cells, taken in the first trimester of pregnancy. The receptor set was obtained from a female donor in good health, enrolled as a control in a pregnancy study.

CDR3 in amino acids: CASSLEAGQSYEQYF. CDR3 in DNA: TGTGCCAGCAGCTTGGAGGCAGGTCAATCCTACGAGCAGTACTTC. V and J are TRBV5-4 and TRBJ2-7; D gene unclear. Trimming removed 0 bases from V and 1 base from J, with 11 bases in between. There are 15 residues in the CDR3. Per germline, CDR1 SGHNT and CDR2 YYREEE (reference sequence).

The chain carries TRBV9 and TRBJ1-3; a possible D gene is TRBD1 (6 bases). With 3 bases removed from V and 7 bases from J, the gap between germline ends came to 17 bases. Germline lookup yields CDR1 SGDLS and CDR2 YYNGEE. The CDR3 runs to 15 residues. The CDR3 bases are TGTGCCAGCAGCGGGGTCGTGGGGGCTCGGAACACCATATATTTT. Translation gives CASSGVVGARNTIYF.

J is TRBJ2-7 and V is TRBV6-1; 11 bases are a match to TRBD1. The junction had 6 bases not matched to a gene; V was cut back by 6 bases and J by 2 bases. The CDR3 covers 15 residues. Per the germline V gene, CDR1 is MNHNS and CDR2 is SASEGT. The DNA of the CDR3 is TGTGCCAGCAGGAAGGACAGGGGGCCGACCTACGAGCAGTACTTC. This gives the protein CASRKDRGPTYEQYF.

The chain is built from TRBV4-3 and TRBJ2-3; TRBD2 aligns across 12 bases. The CDR3 runs to 18 residues. V lost 0 bases, J lost 2 bases, and 6 bases stayed unmatched. CDR1 is LGHNA and CDR2 is YSLEER in the germline V gene. CDR3 DNA sequence: TGCGCCAGCAGCCAAGAGCTAGCGGGGGGGTTCAACACAGATACGCAGTATTTT. Protein product: CASSQELAGGFNTDTQYF.

The rearrangement joins TRBV7-8 to TRBJ1-1; a weak D match, TRBD1 (5 bases). Trimming took 1 base from V and 6 from J, leaving 12 bases between them. Germline CDR1 reads SGHVS; CDR2 reads FQNEAQ. The CDR3 has 14 amino acids. The CDR3 DNA follows: TGTGCCAGCAGCTTAGTGGGGGAGGTGGCTGAAGCTTTCTTT. Amino acids: CASSLVGEVAEAFF.

The chain carries TRBV30 and TRBJ2-2, with 11 bases lining up with TRBD2. Germline V CDR1 and CDR2: GTSNPN, SVGIG (reference sequence). This CDR3 region has 15 residues. Trimming cost V 4 bases and J 2 bases; bases outside gene matches: 3. DNA of the CDR3: TGTGCCTGGACCGGGACTAGCGGCAACACCGGGGAGCTGTTTTTT. It encodes CAWTGTSGNTGELFF.

This clone was picked up a small number of times. CDR3 residues: CSVENRVENTEAFF. The CDR3 DNA is TGCAGCGTGGAGAACAGGGTCGAGAACACTGAAGCTTTCTTT. The rearrangement uses TRBV29-1 and TRBJ1-1; D might be TRBD1 (6 bases). Germline V gene data show CDR1 as SQVTM and CDR2 as ANQGSEA. V lost 6 bases and J lost 1, with 15 bases in between. The CDR3 is 14 amino acids.

This chain's CDR3 is CASSKIQGVGIAKNIQYF. The DNA for the CDR3 is TGTGCCAGCAGCAAAATTCAAGGGGTGGGCATAGCCAAAAACATTCAGTACTTC. The V gene is TRBV5-6, the J gene TRBJ2-4; a weak D match, TRBD1 (5 bases). This CDR3 region has 18 residues. Germline V gene data show CDR1 as SGHDT and CDR2 as YYEEEE. V dropped 4 bases and J dropped 0 bases, with 20 bases sitting between them.

The chain links TRBV5-1 to TRBJ2-3, with 7 bases matching TRBD1. With 3 bases clipped from V and 2 bases from J, the junction kept 6 bases outside the gene matches. This CDR3 has 15 amino acids. CDR1 is SGHRS and CDR2 is YFSETQ in the germline V gene. This CDR3 is CASSYDRANTDTQYF. In DNA form, the CDR3 reads TGCGCCAGCAGCTACGACAGGGCCAACACAGATACGCAGTATTTT.

This chain connects TRBV7-8 to TRBJ1-2; D might be TRBD1 (5 bases). The germline V and J ends were trimmed by 3 bases and 1 base, with 12 bases remaining between them. CDR1 SGHVS and CDR2 FQNEAQ come from the germline V gene. This CDR3 region has 15 residues. Here the CDR3 reads CASSFSQGFNYGYTF. The CDR3 nucleotides read TGTGCCAGCAGCTTTAGCCAGGGATTTAACTATGGCTACACCTTC.

This clone appeared once. The V and J genes are TRBV5-1 and TRBJ2-5, with 10 bases matching TRBD2. The CDR3 has 16 residues. V shed 0 bases and J 5 bases; nucleotides not matched to a gene: 7. The germline V gene has CDR1 SGHRS and CDR2 YFSETQ. The CDR3 nucleotides read TGCGCCAGCAGCTTGGTGCTAGCGGGGGATCTGGAGACCCAGTACTTC. Translation: CASSLVLAGDLETQYF.

A remark on this clone: The sample holds other DNA sequences that translate to the same CDR3. The rearrangement links TRBV6-5 to TRBJ1-5; 11 bases map to TRBD1. Germline-derived CDR1 and CDR2 are MNHEY and SVGAGI. The CDR3 has 14 residues. J lost 7 bases, V lost 6 bases, and 5 bases had no gene match. CDR3 loop: CASRGQGGGQPQHF. The CDR3 DNA is TGTGCCAGCAGGGGACAGGGGGGAGGCCAGCCCCAGCATTTT.

The J gene is TRBJ2-2, the V gene TRBV6-1; D is perhaps TRBD1 (5 bases). The CDR3 contains 13 residues. With 8 bases removed from V and 4 bases from J, the gap between germline ends came to 11 bases. CDR1 is MNHNS and CDR2 is SASEGT in the germline V gene. This chain's CDR3 is CASPTEFTGELFF. Written as DNA, the CDR3 is TGTGCCAGCCCGACAGAGTTCACCGGGGAGCTGTTTTTT.

This chain uses TRBV7-2 with TRBJ2-3; TRBD2 agrees at 11 bases. The CDR3 length is 15 residues. The V gene end was trimmed by 6 bases and the J gene end by 2 bases; junction bases not matched to a gene: 4. The V gene's germline CDR1 is SGHTA and CDR2 FQGNSA. The CDR3 is CASRLAGGHTDTQYF. Here the CDR3 DNA reads TGTGCCAGCAGGCTAGCGGGGGGACACACAGATACGCAGTATTTT.

The CDR3 reads CASSPLPRPYNEQFF. CDR3 DNA: TGTGCCAGCAGCCCCCTACCCAGGCCCTACAATGAGCAGTTCTTC. The rearrangement joins TRBV6-4 to TRBJ2-1; no firm D call. This CDR3 has 15 amino acids. Germline-derived CDR1 and CDR2 are MRHNA and SNTAGT. Trimming took 6 bases from V and 2 from J, leaving 14 bases between them.

The chain joins TRBV2 to TRBJ2-3, with D maybe TRBD1 (7 bases). Trimming pared 7 bases from V and 4 bases from J, leaving 15 bases between. The CDR3 is made up of 14 amino acids. Germline CDR1 and CDR2: SNHLY and FYNNEI. This CDR3 reads CASKQQGGADTQYF. The CDR3 DNA reads as TGTGCCAGCAAGCAGCAGGGGGGTGCAGATACGCAGTATTTT.

This chain links TRBV5-1 with TRBJ1-3; 8 nucleotides align to TRBD1. Germline assignment: CDR1 SGHRS and CDR2 YFSETQ. This CDR3 is built from 16 residues. V lost 2 bases, J lost 4 bases, and 8 bases stayed unmatched. The CDR3 DNA reads as TGCGCCAGCAGCTTCGTTTCACAGGGGGAAGGAAACACCATATATTTT. Translated, it gives CASSFVSQGEGNTIYF.

The V call is TRBV6-5, the J call TRBJ1-1, with D tentatively TRBD1 (6 bases). The germline V gene has CDR1 MNHEY and CDR2 SVGAGI. The CDR3 is 15 amino acids. V lost 8 bases and J lost 5, with 21 bases in between. Written as DNA, the CDR3 is TGTGCCAGCCGACTTTTGGCGGGGGCTCAGACTGAAGCTTTCTTT. It translates to CASRLLAGAQTEAFF.

This chain uses TRBV7-3 with TRBJ1-1, with D unresolved. CDR1 and CDR2 (germline): SGHTA, FQGTGA. V shed 5 bases and J shed 2 bases, with 9 bases lying between them. The CDR3 length is 13 residues. CDR3 nucleotide sequence: TGTGCCAGCAGCCCGAGAAGAAACACTGAAGCTTTCTTT. This gives the protein CASSPRRNTEAFF. The full variable domain, rest sourced from reference TRBV7-3 and TRBJ1-1, is GAGVSQTPSNKVTEKGKYVELRCDPISGHTALYWYRQSLGQGPEFLIYFQGTGAADDSGLPNDRFFAVRPEGSVSTLKIQRTERGDSAVYLCASSPRRNTEAFFGQGTRLTVV.

The chain recombines TRBV29-1 with TRBJ2-2; tentative D call: TRBD1 (5 bases). Germline lookup yields CDR1 SQVTM and CDR2 ANQGSEA. The CDR3 covers 13 residues. Trimming left V 6 bases short and J 2 bases short, with 10 bases between. CDR3 bases: TGCAGCGTCGACAGTTTTAACACCGGGGAGCTGTTTTTT. Translating gives CSVDSFNTGELFF.

The gene calls are TRBV13 and TRBJ1-5; no firm D call. Germline V lookup: CDR1 PRHDT, CDR2 FYEKMQ (reference sequence). This CDR3 spans 14 amino acids. Trimming removed 3 bases from V and 1 base from J, with 7 bases in between. CDR3 loop: CASSFSRSNQPQHF. The CDR3 nucleotides are TGTGCCAGCAGCTTCTCTAGGAGCAATCAGCCCCAGCATTTT.

V gene TRBV4-2 combines with J gene TRBJ2-1; weak D call: TRBD1 (6 bases). The V gene lost 3 bases and the J gene lost 12 bases, with 9 bases spanning the gap. This CDR3 is 11 amino acids long. CDR1 is LGHNA and CDR2 is YNFKEQ in the germline V gene. CDR3 sequence reads: CASSQDRRQFF. CDR3 bases: TGTGCCAGCAGCCAGGACAGACGGCAGTTCTTC.

This clone has only a few counts. This rearrangement joins TRBV10-1 to TRBJ2-2; 11 bases map to TRBD2. CDR3 length: 14 residues. From germline, CDR1 is WNHNN and CDR2 SYGVQD (reference sequence). V was pared by 9 bases and J by 6 bases, with 6 bases of the junction left unmatched. The CDR3 DNA reads TGCGCCAGTAGCCTGACTAGCGGGGCCGGGGAGCTGTTTTTT. Amino acid sequence: CASSLTSGAGELFF.

The rearrangement links TRBV7-3 to TRBJ2-1; TRBD2 matches at 10 bases. Germline assignment: CDR1 SGHTA and CDR2 FQGTGA. The CDR3 extends over 16 amino acids. The ends lost 5 bases at V and 5 bases at J; junction bases unmatched: 9. Here the CDR3 DNA reads TGTGCCAGCAGCCCTTCGACTAGCGGGCCCAACAATGAGCAGTTCTTC. It translates to CASSPSTSGPNNEQFF.

This sequence joins TRBV19 and TRBJ2-5; the match to TRBD2 covers 11 bases. The germline gives CDR1 LNHDA, CDR2 SQIVND (reference sequence). J was trimmed by 4 bases and V by 6 bases; bases with no gene match: 7. The CDR3 has 15 amino acids. The CDR3 is CASSLTSGTIETQYF. CDR3 sequence (DNA): TGTGCCAGTAGCTTGACTAGCGGGACGATAGAGACCCAGTACTTC.

This clone was counted between two and nine times. Other DNA sequences of this sample code for an identical CDR3. This chain joins TRBV7-3 and TRBJ2-2, with 15 bases that match TRBD2. Germline V CDR1 and CDR2: SGHTA, FQGTGA. The CDR3 has 16 residues. V lost 3 bases and J lost 5; bases outside the gene matches: 1. The CDR3 nucleotides read TGTGCCAGCAGCTTGGGACTAGCGGGGGGTACCGGGGAGCTGTTTTTT. As protein: CASSLGLAGGTGELFF.

This clone has only one observation. The genes are TRBV4-2 and TRBJ1-1; D might be TRBD1 (5 bases). Germline V gene sequence: CDR1 LGHNA, CDR2 YNFKEQ. The CDR3 spans 15 residues. Trimming left V 0 bases short and J 6 bases short, with 14 bases between. CDR3 in amino acids: CASSQDLQGGAEAFF. The CDR3 nucleotides read TGTGCCAGCAGCCAAGATCTGCAGGGTGGCGCTGAAGCTTTCTTT.

Written as DNA, the CDR3 is TGCGCCAGCAGCCGGGCGACAAATTCACCCCTCCACTTT. Its translation is CASSRATNSPLHF. The gene calls are TRBV4-1 and TRBJ1-6; the D is unclear. V was cut by 4 bases and J by 7 bases, with 8 bases left in between. This CDR3 is 13 amino acids long. CDR1 and CDR2 from the germline V gene are MGHRA and YSYEKL.

This chain connects TRBV30 to TRBJ2-3; D gene unclear. Per germline, CDR1 GTSNPN and CDR2 SVGIG (reference sequence). Trimming shortened V by 0 bases and J by 2 bases, and 6 bases separated the two germline ends. This CDR3 has 13 residues. CDR3 amino acids: CAWSVWPTDTQYF. The DNA for the CDR3 is TGTGCCTGGAGTGTATGGCCCACAGATACGCAGTATTTT.

J is TRBJ1-2 and V is TRBV2, with D hard to call. V lost 8 bases and J 7 bases, leaving 20 bases between the germline ends. CDR1 is SNHLY and CDR2 is FYNNEI in the germline V gene. The CDR3 spans 14 residues. The CDR3: CASYREYEKTGYTF. The CDR3 DNA reads TGTGCCAGCTACCGGGAGTACGAAAAGACTGGCTACACCTTC.